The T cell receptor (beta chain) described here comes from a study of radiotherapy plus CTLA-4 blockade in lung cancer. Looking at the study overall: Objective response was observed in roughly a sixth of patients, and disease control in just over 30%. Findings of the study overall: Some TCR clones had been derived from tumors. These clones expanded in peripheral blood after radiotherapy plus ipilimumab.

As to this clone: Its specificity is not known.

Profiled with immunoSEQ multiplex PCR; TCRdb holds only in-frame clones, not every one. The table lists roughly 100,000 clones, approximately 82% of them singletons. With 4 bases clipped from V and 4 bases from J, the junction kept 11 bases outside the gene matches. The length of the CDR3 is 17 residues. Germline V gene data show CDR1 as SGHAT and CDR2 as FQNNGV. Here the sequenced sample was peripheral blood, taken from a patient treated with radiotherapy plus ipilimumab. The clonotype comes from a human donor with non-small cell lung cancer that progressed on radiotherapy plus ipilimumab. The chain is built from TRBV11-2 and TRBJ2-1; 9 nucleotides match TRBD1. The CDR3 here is CASSSRGGQGTYNEQFF. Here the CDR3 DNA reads TGTGCCAGCAGCTCCCGTGGGGGACAGGGAACTTACAATGAGCAGTTCTTC.